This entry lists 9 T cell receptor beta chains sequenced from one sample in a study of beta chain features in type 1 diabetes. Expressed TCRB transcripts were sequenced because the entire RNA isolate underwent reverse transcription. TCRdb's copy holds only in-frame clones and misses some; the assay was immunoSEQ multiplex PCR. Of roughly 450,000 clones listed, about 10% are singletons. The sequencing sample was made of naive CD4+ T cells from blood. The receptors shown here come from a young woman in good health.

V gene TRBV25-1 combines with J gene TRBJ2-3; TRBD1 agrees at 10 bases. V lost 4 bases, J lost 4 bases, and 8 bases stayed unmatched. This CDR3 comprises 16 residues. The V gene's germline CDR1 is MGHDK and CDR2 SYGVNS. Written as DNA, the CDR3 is TGTGCCAGCAGTGCCCCGGGACAGGGGTTCCCAGATACGCAGTATTTT. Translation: CASSAPGQGFPDTQYF.

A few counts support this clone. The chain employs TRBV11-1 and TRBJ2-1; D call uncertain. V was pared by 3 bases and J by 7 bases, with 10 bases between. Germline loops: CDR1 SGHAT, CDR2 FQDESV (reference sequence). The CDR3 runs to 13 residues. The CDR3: CASSFSPGNEQFF. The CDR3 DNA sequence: TGTGCCAGCAGCTTTTCTCCCGGGAATGAGCAGTTCTTC.

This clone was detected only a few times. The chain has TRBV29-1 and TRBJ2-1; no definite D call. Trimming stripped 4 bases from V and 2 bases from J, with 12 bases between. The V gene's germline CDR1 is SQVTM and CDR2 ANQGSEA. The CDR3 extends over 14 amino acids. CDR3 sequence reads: CSVGNPLAYNEQFF. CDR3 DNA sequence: TGCAGCGTTGGAAATCCTCTGGCCTACAATGAGCAGTTCTTC.

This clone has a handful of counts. CDR3 DNA sequence: TGTGCCAGCAGCGTCTCGGACAGGGGGAGCACAGATACGCAGTATTTT. Translated, it gives CASSVSDRGSTDTQYF. The chain combines TRBV9 with TRBJ2-3; 10 bases agree with TRBD1. The CDR3 totals 16 residues. CDR1 and CDR2 from the germline V gene are SGDLS and YYNGEE. Unmatched junction bases numbered 3, after V lost 2 bases and J lost 0 bases.

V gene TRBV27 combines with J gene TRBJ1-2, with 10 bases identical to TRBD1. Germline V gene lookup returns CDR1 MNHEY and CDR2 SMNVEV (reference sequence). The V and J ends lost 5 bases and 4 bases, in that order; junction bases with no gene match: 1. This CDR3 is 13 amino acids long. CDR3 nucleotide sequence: TGTGCCAGCAGTGGGACAGGGGTCTATGGCTACACCTTC. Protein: CASSGTGVYGYTF.

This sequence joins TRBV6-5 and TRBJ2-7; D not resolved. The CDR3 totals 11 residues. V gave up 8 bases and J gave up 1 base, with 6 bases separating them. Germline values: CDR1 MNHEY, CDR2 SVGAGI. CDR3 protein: CASGSSYEQYV. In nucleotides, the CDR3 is TGTGCCAGCGGGTCGTCCTACGAGCAGTACGTC.

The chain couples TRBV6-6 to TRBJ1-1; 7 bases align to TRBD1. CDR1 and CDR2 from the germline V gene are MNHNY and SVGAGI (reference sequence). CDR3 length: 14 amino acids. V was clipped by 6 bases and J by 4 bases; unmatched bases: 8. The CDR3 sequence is CASSPDRVFTEAFF. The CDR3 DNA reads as TGTGCCAGCAGCCCCGACAGGGTGTTCACTGAAGCTTTCTTT.

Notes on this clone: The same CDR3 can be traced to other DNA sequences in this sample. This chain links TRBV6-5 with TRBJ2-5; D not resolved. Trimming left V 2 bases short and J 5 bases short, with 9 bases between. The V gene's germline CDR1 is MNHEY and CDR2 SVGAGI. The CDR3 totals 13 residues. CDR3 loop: CASSYTRVETQYF. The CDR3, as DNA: TGTGCCAGCAGTTACACTCGCGTCGAGACCCAGTACTTC.

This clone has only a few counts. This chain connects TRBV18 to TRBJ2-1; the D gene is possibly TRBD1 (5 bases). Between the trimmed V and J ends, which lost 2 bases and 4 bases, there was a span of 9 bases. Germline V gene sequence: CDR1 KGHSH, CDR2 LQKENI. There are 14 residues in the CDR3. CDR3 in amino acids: CASSPSQGYNEQFF. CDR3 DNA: TGTGCCAGCTCACCATCCCAGGGTTACAATGAGCAGTTCTTC.